This T cell receptor (beta chain) was sequenced in a study of radiation and T cells in renal cell carcinoma. This clone has only a few counts. Sequencing was performed with immunoSEQ multiplex PCR; in TCRdb, only in-frame clones are kept and a portion is missing. The repertoire includes 140,000 to 150,000 clones, about nine tenths of them detected once, and 3.5% to 5% sits in the top ten. CDR1 and CDR2 (germline): LNHDA, SQIVND (reference sequence). CDR3 length: 17 amino acids. The V segment lost 4 bases and the J segment 4 bases; nucleotides outside the gene matches: 5. As to time point: baseline pretreatment blood. Treatment specified: 15 Gy SBRT to primary tumor, nephrectomy 4 weeks later. Radiation-treated patients gave blood at baseline, week 2 and week 4. Clear cell pathology was present in this patient's renal cell carcinoma.

The TCR was taken from a woman in her 70s with renal cell carcinoma. V usage is TRBV19 and J usage is TRBJ1-6; 12 nucleotides match TRBD1. The sequenced sample was blood, obtained from a patient whose treatment included radiotherapy and nephrectomy. CDR3 amino acids: CASSTRDRGQYNSPLHF. The CDR3 coding sequence is TGTGCCAGTAGTACCCGGGACAGGGGGCAGTATAATTCACCCCTCCACTTT.